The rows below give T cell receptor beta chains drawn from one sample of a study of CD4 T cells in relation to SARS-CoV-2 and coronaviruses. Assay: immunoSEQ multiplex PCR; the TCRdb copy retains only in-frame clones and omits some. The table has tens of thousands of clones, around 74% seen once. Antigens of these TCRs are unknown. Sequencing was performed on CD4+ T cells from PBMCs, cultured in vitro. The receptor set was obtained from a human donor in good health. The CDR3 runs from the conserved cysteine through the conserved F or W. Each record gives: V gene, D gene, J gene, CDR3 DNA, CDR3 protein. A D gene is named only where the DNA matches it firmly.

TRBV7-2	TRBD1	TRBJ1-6	TGTGCCAGCAGCTTACGGACAGGGGATAATTCACCCCTCCACTTT	CASSLRTGDNSPLHF
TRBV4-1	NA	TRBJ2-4	TGCGCCAGCAGCCAGCCTGACAGAGTCATAGCCAAAAACATTCAGTACTTC	CASSQPDRVIAKNIQYF
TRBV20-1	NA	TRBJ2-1	TGCAGTGCCCCCACAGGGAGAGAGCAGTTCTTC	CSAPTGREQFF
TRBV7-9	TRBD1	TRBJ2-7	TGTGCCAGCAGTGACAGGGGACGGTACGAGCAGTACTTC	CASSDRGRYEQYF
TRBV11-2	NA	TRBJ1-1	TGTGCCAGCAGCTTAGTCGAAACACACACTGAAGCTTTCTTT	CASSLVETHTEAFF
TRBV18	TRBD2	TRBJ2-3	TGTGCCAGCTCACCTTTAGCGGGAGTCGGAGATACGCAGTATTTT	CASSPLAGVGDTQYF
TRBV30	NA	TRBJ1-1	TGTGCCTGGAGCGGTCAGGGTGGAACTGAAGCTTTCTTT	CAWSGQGGTEAFF
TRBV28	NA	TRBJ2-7	TGTGCCAGCACGAGGGCAGGGGAGGGCGAGCAGTACTTC	CASTRAGEGEQYF
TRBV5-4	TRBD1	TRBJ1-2	TGTGCCATACACAACCGACAGGGAAACTATGGCTACACCTTC	CAIHNRQGNYGYTF
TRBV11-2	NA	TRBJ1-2	TGTGCCAGCGCCGGGGACGGCGCCCTGAAGAACTATGGCTACACCTTC	CASAGDGALKNYGYTF
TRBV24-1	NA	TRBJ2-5	TGTGCCACCAGTGATCCTCTCGACAGACAAGAGACCCAGTACTTC	CATSDPLDRQETQYF
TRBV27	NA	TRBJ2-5	TGTGCCAGCAGTTTCAGGGGCCAAGAGACCCAGTACTTC	CASSFRGQETQYF
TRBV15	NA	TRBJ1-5	TGTGCCACCAGCAGAGATCCTGGGCTCAGCGAGCCCTTCAATCAGCCCCAGCATTTT	CATSRDPGLSEPFNQPQHF
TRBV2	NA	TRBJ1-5	TGTGCCAGCAGTGTGGGGCAGAATAGCAATCAGCCCCAGCATTTT	CASSVGQNSNQPQHF
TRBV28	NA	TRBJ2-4	TGTGCCAGCAGTTATACTAGCTTAGCCAAAAACATTCAGTACTTC	CASSYTSLAKNIQYF
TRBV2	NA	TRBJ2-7	TGTGCCAGCAGCGCCCCTTTTGTCTACGAGCAGTACTTC	CASSAPFVYEQYF